The 25 T cell receptor beta chains presented below share a single source sample, sequenced in a study of regulatory T cells in long-lasting Graves disease. Noted time point: newly diagnosed GD, antithyroid drugs for less than 3 months. Following extraction of RNA from PBMCs, that RNA was used to make the TCR library. Construction of the TCR beta libraries employed iRepertoire HTBI primers in conjunction with Arm-PCR of CDR3 regions. TCRdb processed the multiplex PCR reads anew with MiXCR; each CDR3 protein has one entry. The data show about 470,000 distinct CDR3 sequences, about 15% seen once. The data were also submitted as part of a second study, on T cells in Graves' hyperthyroidism and ophthalmopathy.

The specimen comprised peripheral blood mononuclear cells (PBMCs), sampled at new diagnosis, from a patient treated with antithyroid drugs. These receptors were taken from a woman in her twenties or thirties with Graves disease.

The chain is built from TRBV9 and TRBJ2-3; D is perhaps TRBD1 (6 bases). V lost 0 bases to trimming and J lost 0 bases, with 8 bases between them. Germline lookup yields CDR1 SGDLS and CDR2 YYNGEE. The CDR3 contains 15 residues. The CDR3 loop is CASSVATGSTDTQYF. The CDR3, as DNA: TGTGCCAGCAGCGTAGCGACAGGAAGCACAGATACGCAGTATTTT. The whole variable domain, filled in from reference TRBV9 and TRBJ2-3, reads DSGVTQTPKHLITATGQRVTLRCSPRSGDLSVYWYQQSLDQGLQFLIQYYNGEERAKGNILERFSAQQFPDLHSELNLSSLELGDSALYFCASSVATGSTDTQYFGPGTRLTVL.

This clonotype was seen repeatedly, ten times or more. The J gene is TRBJ2-7, the V gene TRBV20-1; D gene unclear. Germline CDR1 is DFQATT and CDR2 is SNEGSKA (reference sequence). CDR3 length equals 12 residues. The V end lost 6 bases, the J end lost 4 bases, and 13 bases lay between the germline ends. CDR3 loop: CSASSGLYEQYF. The CDR3 nucleotides read TGCAGTGCCTCCTCCGGCTTGTACGAGCAGTACTTC.

This clonotype was counted at least ten times. The chain recombines TRBV3-1 with TRBJ2-7; D is ambiguous. This CDR3 spans 12 amino acids. The germline CDR1 and CDR2 sequences are LGHDT and YNNKEL (reference sequence). V lost 3 bases, J lost 10 bases, and 13 bases lay in between. The CDR3 reads CASSHRLPFQYF. The CDR3 DNA is TGTGCCAGCAGCCATCGCCTTCCTTTTCAGTACTTC.

This clonotype has ten or more counts. The V gene is TRBV5-1, the J gene TRBJ2-7; 8 bases agree with TRBD1. CDR3 length: 15 amino acids. Germline lookup yields CDR1 SGHRS and CDR2 YFSETQ. Trimming took 4 bases from V and 2 from J; bases not matched to a gene: 8. The CDR3 sequence: CASSKGQASAYEQYF. CDR3 DNA: TGCGCCAGCAGCAAGGGACAGGCGTCCGCCTACGAGCAGTACTTC.

This clonotype showed up just a few times. The chain links TRBV20-1 to TRBJ2-5; the D call may be TRBD1 or TRBD2 (7 bases each). The CDR3 is made up of 13 amino acids. Germline V gene sequence: CDR1 DFQATT, CDR2 SNEGSKA (reference sequence). The ends were cut back, 6 bases at V and 5 bases at J, with 16 bases in the middle. Written as DNA, the CDR3 is TGCAGTGCCACCCAGGGGGGGGGTGAGACCCAGTACTTC. It specifies CSATQGGGETQYF.

This clonotype was detected many times. The chain joins TRBV9 to TRBJ2-7; TRBD2 agrees at 13 bases. The trim removed 2 bases at V and 5 bases at J, leaving 13 bases unmatched. CDR1 is SGDLS, CDR2 YYNGEE, per germline. The CDR3 loop spans 18 amino acids. The CDR3 here is CASSVTSGRALWGNEQYF. CDR3 bases: TGTGCCAGCAGCGTTACTAGCGGGAGGGCCCTCTGGGGCAACGAGCAGTACTTC.

V and J are TRBV29-1 and TRBJ2-7; 8 positions agree with TRBD1. Germline CDR1 is SQVTM and CDR2 is ANQGSEA. The CDR3 sequence is 15 residues long. J was trimmed by 1 base and V by 0 bases; bases with no gene match: 5. This chain's CDR3 is CSVEDPGGYSYEQYF. The DNA of the CDR3 is TGCAGCGTTGAAGATCCAGGGGGCTATTCCTACGAGCAGTACTTC.

Only a few counts were recorded for this clonotype. This chain uses TRBV7-3 with TRBJ1-1, with TRBD1 matching over 7 bases. Losses at the gene ends were 1 base for V and 5 bases for J; bases not matched to a gene: 7. The CDR3 is 15 amino acids. In germline, CDR1 is SGHTA, CDR2 FQGTGA. CDR3 sequence reads: CASSLKPGQKTEAFF. CDR3 nucleotide sequence: TGTGCCAGCAGCTTAAAACCGGGACAGAAGACTGAAGCTTTCTTT.

This clonotype has a count of ten or more. This chain uses TRBV12-3 or TRBV12-4 with TRBJ2-7; 10 nucleotides match TRBD2. CDR3 length equals 16 residues. V was clipped by 3 bases and J by 4 bases; unmatched bases: 9. CDR3 coding DNA: TGTGCCAGCAGTTTCGGGCCGACTAGCGGGTGGTACGAGCAGTACTTC. Translation gives CASSFGPTSGWYEQYF.

This clonotype was seen once. This chain uses TRBV7-9 with TRBJ2-7, with 9 bases that match TRBD1. This CDR3 spans 15 amino acids. V was pared by 7 bases and J by 6 bases, with 13 bases of the junction left unmatched. Germline V gene lookup returns CDR1 SEHNR and CDR2 FQNEAQ (reference sequence). The CDR3 here is CASTPRNRGPSEQYF. CDR3 in DNA: TGTGCCAGCACCCCCCGGAACAGGGGGCCTAGCGAGCAGTACTTC.

The CDR3 DNA follows: TGTGCCAGCAGTTACTCGAATTTGGGAGCAGGCTACAATGAGCAGTTCTTC. Translation: CASSYSNLGAGYNEQFF. The genes are TRBV6-5 and TRBJ2-1; D is perhaps TRBD2 (5 bases). Trimming took 0 bases from V and 3 from J, leaving 15 bases between them. This CDR3 region has 17 residues. Germline-derived CDR1 and CDR2 are MNHEY and SVGAGI.

This clonotype appeared a few times. The junction departs from the called germline gene at one end, perhaps through a read error. The chain links TRBV5-1 to TRBJ2-3; the match to TRBD1 covers 7 bases. CDR3 length equals 15 residues. Germline V CDR1 and CDR2: SGHRS, YFSETQ. CDR3 bases: TGTGCCAGCAGTAAATCATACAGGGGTACAGGTACGCAGTATTTT. Translation: CASSKSYRGTGTQYF.

Here the CDR3 DNA reads TGTGCCAGCAGTTACCGGGACAGGGACATTCAGTACTTC. As protein: CASSYRDRDIQYF. The rearrangement joins TRBV6-5 to TRBJ2-4, with 9 bases aligning to TRBD1. Germline CDR1 is MNHEY and CDR2 is SVGAGI. The CDR3 consists of 13 residues. J gave up 8 bases and V 2 bases, and 1 base lay outside the gene matches.

This clonotype was recorded many times. The V and J genes are TRBV10-3 and TRBJ1-1; possibly TRBD1 for D (6 bases). Trimming stripped 10 bases from V and 1 base from J, with 19 bases between. The germline CDR1 and CDR2 sequences are ENHRY and SYGVKD. This CDR3 spans 15 amino acids. The CDR3 bases are TGTGCCACCACGTCGGGGGCCATATCGAACACTGAAGCTTTCTTT. The encoded protein is CATTSGAISNTEAFF.

This clonotype has a handful of counts. The CDR3 bases are TGTGCCAGCAGCCGGTGGACCCCTAGCGGCACAGATACGCAGTATTTT. It specifies CASSRWTPSGTDTQYF. V gene TRBV14 combines with J gene TRBJ2-3, with D maybe TRBD2 (6 bases). The length of the CDR3 is 16 residues. Germline V gives CDR1 SGHDN, CDR2 FVKESK. Trimming took off 4 bases at V and 1 base at J, with 15 bases between the two ends.

This clonotype was detected ten times or more. The CDR3 is CATSRERLAGPTGELFF. CDR3 sequence (DNA): TGTGCCACCAGCAGAGAGAGACTAGCGGGACCTACCGGGGAGCTGTTTTTT. The rearrangement joins TRBV15 to TRBJ2-2, with 11 bases matching TRBD2. CDR3 length equals 17 residues. The trim removed 0 bases at V and 5 bases at J, leaving 5 bases unmatched. Germline-derived CDR1 and CDR2 are LNHNV and YYDKDF (reference sequence).

This clonotype was counted only a few times. This rearrangement joins TRBV20-1 to TRBJ1-5; D perhaps matches TRBD1 (6 bases). Trimming removed 4 bases at V and 4 bases at J, with 8 bases between. Germline V CDR1 and CDR2: DFQATT, SNEGSKA (reference sequence). CDR3 length equals 12 residues. The CDR3 here is CSAKRGNQPQHF. The CDR3 DNA is TGCAGTGCTAAGAGGGGGAATCAGCCCCAGCATTTT.

This clonotype was counted a few times. One end of the junction is discordant with germline, which a read error may explain. The V gene is TRBV28, the J gene TRBJ2-3, with 12 positions matching TRBD1. The CDR3 covers 16 residues. Germline V CDR1 and CDR2: MDHEN, SYDVKM. The CDR3 here is CASSPYRDRGLLEQSF. CDR3 in DNA: TGTGCCAGCAGTCCGTACCGGGACAGGGGGCTTCTTGAGCAGTCCTTC. The full variable domain, in which reference TRBV28 and TRBJ2-3 provide the parts outside the CDR3, is DVKVTQSSRYLVKRTGEKVFLECVQDMDHENMFWYRQDPGLGLRLIYFSYDVKMKEKGDIPEGYSVSREKKERFSLILESASTNQTSMYLCASSPYRDRGLLEQSFGPGTRLTVL.

The sample holds many counts of this clonotype. The CDR3 sequence is CASSSDRGSDEQFF. CDR3 sequence (DNA): TGTGCCAGCAGCTCAGACAGGGGGAGCGATGAGCAGTTCTTC. This chain uses TRBV7-3 with TRBJ2-1, with 9 bases aligning to TRBD1. Germline CDR1 reads SGHTA; CDR2 reads FQGTGA. The CDR3 extends over 14 amino acids. V shed 4 bases and J 8 bases; nucleotides not matched to a gene: 6.

The J gene is TRBJ2-7, the V gene TRBV7-9, with D tentatively TRBD2 (5 bases). The CDR3 consists of 14 residues. Deletions cut 5 bases from V and 4 bases from J, with 15 bases between. CDR1 and CDR2 from the germline V gene are SEHNR and FQNEAQ (reference sequence). CDR3: CASSPRGSVYEQYF. Here the CDR3 DNA reads TGTGCCAGCAGCCCGCGCGGGTCGGTTTACGAGCAGTACTTC. Together with reference TRBV7-9 and TRBJ2-7, the CDR3 gives the full variable domain: DTGVSQNPRHKITKRGQNVTFRCDPISEHNRLYWYRQTLGQGPEFLTYFQNEAQLEKSRLLSDRFSAERPKGSFSTLEIQRTEQGDSAMYLCASSPRGSVYEQYFGPGTRLTVT.

This clonotype was found a few times. V and J are TRBV7-9 and TRBJ1-2; D may be TRBD1 (5 bases). Trimming removed 2 bases at V and 8 bases at J, with 12 bases between. There are 13 residues in the CDR3. Germline lookup yields CDR1 SEHNR and CDR2 FQNEAQ (reference sequence). CDR3 in DNA: TGTGCCAGCAGCTTACAGGGAGGATTGGGCTACACCTTC. This gives the protein CASSLQGGLGYTF.

This clonotype was seen only a few times. The rearrangement joins TRBV15 to TRBJ2-3; D is ambiguous. V was shortened by 7 bases and J by 3 bases, with 11 bases between the two germline ends. Germline V CDR1 and CDR2: LNHNV, YYDKDF (reference sequence). CDR3 length: 13 amino acids. CDR3 amino acids: CATTPKGTDTQYF. The CDR3 DNA reads TGTGCCACCACCCCCAAGGGAACAGATACGCAGTATTTT.

This clonotype was counted ten times or more. The genes are TRBV18 and TRBJ2-7; 10 bases fit TRBD2. This CDR3 comprises 17 residues. J lost 2 bases, V lost 3 bases, and 10 bases had no gene match. CDR1 is KGHSH, CDR2 LQKENI, per germline. The CDR3 loop reads CASSPPGTSERAYEQYF. The CDR3 DNA reads TGTGCCAGCTCACCCCCGGGGACTAGCGAGAGAGCCTACGAGCAGTACTTC.

This clonotype was seen more than once but under ten times. The V call is TRBV9, the J call TRBJ1-2; D may be TRBD1 (5 bases). The CDR3 is made up of 13 amino acids. The V gene lost 4 bases and the J gene lost 4 bases, with 11 bases spanning the gap. Per germline, CDR1 SGDLS and CDR2 YYNGEE. This CDR3 reads CASSSPGVYGYTF. DNA for the CDR3: TGTGCCAGCAGCAGTCCGGGGGTCTATGGCTACACCTTC.

This clonotype was observed at least ten times. The chain carries TRBV24-1 and TRBJ2-1, with 7 bases that match TRBD1. The germline gives CDR1 KGHDR, CDR2 SFDVKD. This CDR3 contains 14 residues. V dropped 2 bases and J dropped 4; count of bases not matched to a gene: 1. CDR3 nucleotide sequence: TGTGCCACCAGTGATTGGGACAGTTACAATGAGCAGTTCTTC. Its protein is CATSDWDSYNEQFF.